The source of this TCR beta chain is a study of blood T cell repertoires in COVID-19. For the study at large: PBMCs, B-cell-depleted T cells, or T cells were the source of the cDNA or gDNA that made up the material.

V trimming: 5 bases; J trimming: 4 bases; junction bases outside the gene matches: 4. Germline V CDR1 and CDR2: SEHNR, FQNEAQ (reference sequence). The length of the CDR3 is 13 residues. Seattle researchers signed up patients amid active infection and tracked them longitudinally. Under the authors' procedure: Scientists estimated how many nucleated cells there were by amplifying reference gene primers. The repertoire was sequenced with immunoSEQ multiplex PCR; TCRdb's copy has only in-frame clones and lacks some. The DNA gave D and trimming, while V, J and clone size come from that table. The table lists roughly 160,000 clones, 70% to 90% of them singletons, with 6.5% to 9% in the top ten.

Material: peripheral blood. The gene calls are TRBV7-9 and TRBJ1-1, with 7 bases matching TRBD1. The receptor was derived from a woman older than 75 with COVID-19, enrolled during active disease. DNA for the CDR3: TGTGCCAGCAGCCTTTCAGGGGGCACTGAAGCTTTCTTT. It translates to CASSLSGGTEAFF.